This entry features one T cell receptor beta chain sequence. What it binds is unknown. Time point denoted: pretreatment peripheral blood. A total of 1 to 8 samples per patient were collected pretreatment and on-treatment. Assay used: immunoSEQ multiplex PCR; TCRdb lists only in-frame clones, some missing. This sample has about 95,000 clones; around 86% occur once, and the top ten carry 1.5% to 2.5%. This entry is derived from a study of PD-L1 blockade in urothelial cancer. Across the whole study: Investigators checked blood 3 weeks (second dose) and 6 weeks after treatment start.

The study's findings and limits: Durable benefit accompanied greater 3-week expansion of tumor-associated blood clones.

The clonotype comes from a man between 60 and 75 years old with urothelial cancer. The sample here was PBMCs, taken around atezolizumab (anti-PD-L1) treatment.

The CDR3 is CASSMGRTYEQYF. The CDR3 region has the DNA TGTGCCAGTAGTATGGGCAGGACCTACGAGCAGTACTTC. The chain has TRBV19 and TRBJ2-7, with D uncertain. The length of the CDR3 is 13 residues. The germline gives CDR1 LNHDA, CDR2 SQIVND (reference sequence). V shed 3 bases and J shed 2 bases, with 8 bases lying between them.